This T cell receptor beta chain was retrieved from a study of cytomegalovirus exposure and HLA in healthy donors. Study-wide findings and caveats: Later examination showed HLA-associated TCR beta chains had greater clonal expansion than equally common others. Available immune exposure information was restricted to CMV serostatus only.

Points on this clone: Its antigen is not known.

CDR3 size: 14 residues. Unmatched junction bases numbered 9, after V lost 4 bases and J lost 8 bases. Germline-derived CDR1 and CDR2 are SGHAT and FQNNGV. Donors were nominally healthy when sampled, though unrecorded immune exposures were likely. In the PCR, 60 Vbeta and 13 Jbeta primers were used. Method: immunoSEQ multiplex PCR; TCRdb's copy keeps in-frame clones and lacks some. The sample records roughly 150,000 clones, 65% to 85% being singletons. The clonotype comes from a boy aged 2 to 10 in good health and CMV-seronegative. The chain combines TRBV11-2 with TRBJ2-3, with TRBD1 matching 7 bases. The sequenced sample was PBMCs. Written as DNA, the CDR3 is TGTGCCAGCAGCTCCCGACAGGGTTGGGGTACGCAGTATTTT. Protein sequence: CASSSRQGWGTQYF.